These T cell receptor beta chains were read from a single sample in a study of blood T cell repertoires in COVID-19. Assay used: immunoSEQ multiplex PCR; TCRdb lists only in-frame clones, some missing. The data contain more than 150,000 clones, roughly 80% of them singletons. Sequenced: peripheral blood. The receptors were sampled from a man between 60 and 75 years old with active or convalescent COVID-19. Each CDR3 is given with its conserved first and last residue. The D gene is left open where the match is weak. Clone size is stated in some rows and not others, as once, few, many or a class when expanded.

-,14,TRBJ1-6,TRBD1,TRBV19,TGTGCCAGTAGCTCTGCCAGGGGGAATTCACCCCTCCACTTT,CASSSARGNSPLHF
-,16,TRBJ1-5,-,TRBV24-1,TGTGCCACCAGTGATGGCAGGAACACCTTCGCGGGGCCCCAGCATTTT,CATSDGRNTFAGPQHF
-,16,TRBJ1-2,-,TRBV6-2/TRBV6-3,TGTGCCAGCAGTTACTCTTACCGACCGACTGACTATGGCTACACCTTC,CASSYSYRPTDYGYTF
-,15,TRBJ2-2,-,TRBV15,TGTGCCACCAGCGGAGATTACGAACAGAACGGGGAGCTGTTTTTT,CATSGDYEQNGELFF
-,15,TRBJ2-5,TRBD1,TRBV5-4,TGTGCCAGCAGACCTGACAGGGGTTTCCAAGAGACCCAGTACTTC,CASRPDRGFQETQYF
-,15,TRBJ2-5,TRBD2,TRBV11-2,TGTGCCAGCACTCTGCGCCGGGAGGCGCAAGAGACCCAGTACTTC,CASTLRREAQETQYF
-,12,TRBJ1-2,-,TRBV25-1,TGTGCCAGCAGCAGGGAACTTTATGGCTACACCTTC,CASSRELYGYTF
-,16,TRBJ2-5,TRBD1,TRBV28,TGTGCCAGCAGTTCCCGACGGACAGGGGGCGTGGAGACCCAGTACTTC,CASSSRRTGGVETQYF
-,15,TRBJ1-6,-,TRBV14,TGTGCCAGCAGCCAAGAGGTGGGACTTTATTCACCCCTCCACTTT,CASSQEVGLYSPLHF
-,13,TRBJ1-6,-,TRBV20-1,TGCAGTGCTAGTATCGCAGGGAATTCACCCCTCCACTTT,CSASIAGNSPLHF
-,17,TRBJ1-1,TRBD1,TRBV5-1,TGCGCCAGCAGCTTCATCGGGAATACCGGGACAGGATCCGAAGCTTTCTTT,CASSFIGNTGTGSEAFF
once,14,TRBJ1-1,-,TRBV30,TGTGCCTGGAGTGTTGGGGGGGCGAGTACTGAAGCTTTCTTT,CAWSVGGASTEAFF
-,14,TRBJ1-1,TRBD1,TRBV28,TGTGCCAGCACCCCAGGGGGTGGGCACACTGAAGCTTTCTTT,CASTPGGGHTEAFF
-,21,TRBJ2-1,TRBD2,TRBV12-5,TGTGCTAGTGGTTTGGTGGCCCGGGGACTAGCGGGTCAGAAGACCTACAATGAGCAGTTCTTC,CASGLVARGLAGQKTYNEQFF
-,16,TRBJ2-5,TRBD1,TRBV24-1,TGTGCCACCAGTGAAGCGGACAGGGTGTATGGGGAGACCCAGTACTTC,CATSEADRVYGETQYF
-,14,TRBJ2-7,-,TRBV10-3,TGTGCCATCAGCGTATCCGGGAGGACAGAAGAGCAGTACTTC,CAISVSGRTEEQYF
-,15,TRBJ2-3,-,TRBV27,TGTGCCAGCAGTTTAAAGGAGGGTAGCACAGATACGCAGTATTTT,CASSLKEGSTDTQYF
few,14,TRBJ2-7,TRBD2,TRBV7-2,TGTGCCAGCAGCTTCGAAGCGGGAGCCTACGAGCAGTACTTC,CASSFEAGAYEQYF
-,16,TRBJ1-3,-,TRBV2,TGTGCCAGCAGTGGGTTGGGGACTAACTCTGGAAACACCATATATTTT,CASSGLGTNSGNTIYF
-,13,TRBJ2-7,-,TRBV27,TGTGCCAGCAGTTCACAGATCTCCTACGAGCAGTACTTC,CASSSQISYEQYF
-,15,TRBJ2-5,TRBD2,TRBV11-2,TGTGCCAGCAGCTTAGGGACGGGAGGAGGGGAGACCCAGTACTTC,CASSLGTGGGETQYF
once,15,TRBJ2-7,-,TRBV7-9,TGTGCCAGCAGCTTAGACAGGGCGATCTCCTACGAGCAGTACTTC,CASSLDRAISYEQYF
once,16,TRBJ1-4,-,TRBV7-9,TGTGCCAGCAGCTTACGTGTTAATACTGGGGGGGAAAAACTGTTTTTT,CASSLRVNTGGEKLFF
-,19,TRBJ1-1,TRBD1,TRBV6-2/TRBV6-3,TGTGCCAGCAGCACCTCCCCGGACAGGGGGTGGTCCATGAACACTGAAGCTTTCTTT,CASSTSPDRGWSMNTEAFF
-,12,TRBJ1-1,-,TRBV6-5,TGTGCCAGCAGTACACGGAACACTGAAGCTTTCTTT,CASSTRNTEAFF
-,13,TRBJ1-2,TRBD1,TRBV5-1,TGCGCCAGCAGCGTGACAGGGAGCGGTGGCTACACCTTC,CASSVTGSGGYTF